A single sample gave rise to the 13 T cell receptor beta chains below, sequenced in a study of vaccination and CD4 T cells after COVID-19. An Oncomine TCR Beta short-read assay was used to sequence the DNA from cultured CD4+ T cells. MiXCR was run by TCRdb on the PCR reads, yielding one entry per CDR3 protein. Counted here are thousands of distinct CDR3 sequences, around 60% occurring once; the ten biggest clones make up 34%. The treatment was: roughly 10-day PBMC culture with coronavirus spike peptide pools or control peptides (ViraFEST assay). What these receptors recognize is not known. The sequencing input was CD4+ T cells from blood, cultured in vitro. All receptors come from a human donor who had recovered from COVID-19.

In nucleotides, the CDR3 is TGTGCCACCAGCAGAGATCGAGGCCAGATAATAAGTTCACCCCTCCACTTT. Translating gives CATSRDRGQIISSPLHF. The rearrangement links TRBV15 to TRBJ1-6; D gene unclear. This CDR3 is built from 17 residues. With 0 bases removed from V and 9 bases from J, the gap between germline ends came to 18 bases. Germline CDR1 and CDR2: LNHNV and YYDKDF (reference sequence).

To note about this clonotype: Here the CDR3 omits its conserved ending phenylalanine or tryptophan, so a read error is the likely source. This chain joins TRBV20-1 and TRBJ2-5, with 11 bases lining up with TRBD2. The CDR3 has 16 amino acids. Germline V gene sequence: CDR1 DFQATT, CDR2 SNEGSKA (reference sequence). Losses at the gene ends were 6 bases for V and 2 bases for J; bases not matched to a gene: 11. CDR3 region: CSAAPGTSGRQETQYL. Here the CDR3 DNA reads TGCAGTGCCGCGCCCGGGACTAGCGGAAGACAAGAGACCCAGTACCTC.

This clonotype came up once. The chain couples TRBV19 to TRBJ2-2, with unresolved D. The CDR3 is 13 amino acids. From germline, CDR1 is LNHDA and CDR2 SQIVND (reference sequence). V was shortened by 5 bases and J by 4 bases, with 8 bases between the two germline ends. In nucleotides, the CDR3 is TGTGCCAGTAGTGAAGGGATCACCGGGGAGCTGTTTTTT. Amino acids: CASSEGITGELFF.

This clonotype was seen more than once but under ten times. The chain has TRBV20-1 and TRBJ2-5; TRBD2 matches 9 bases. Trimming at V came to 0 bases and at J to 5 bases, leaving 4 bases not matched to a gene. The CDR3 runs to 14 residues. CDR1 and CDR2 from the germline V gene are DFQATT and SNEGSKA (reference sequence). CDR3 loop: CSARDGRGGETQYF. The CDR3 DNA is TGCAGTGCTAGAGATGGGCGGGGGGGGGAGACCCAGTACTTC.

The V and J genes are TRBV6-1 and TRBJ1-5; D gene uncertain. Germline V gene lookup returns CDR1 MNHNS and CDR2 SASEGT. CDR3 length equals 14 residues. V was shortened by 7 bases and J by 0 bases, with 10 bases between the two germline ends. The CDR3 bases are TGTGCCAGCATGGGGTTGAATAGCAATCAGCCCCAGCATTTT. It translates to CASMGLNSNQPQHF.

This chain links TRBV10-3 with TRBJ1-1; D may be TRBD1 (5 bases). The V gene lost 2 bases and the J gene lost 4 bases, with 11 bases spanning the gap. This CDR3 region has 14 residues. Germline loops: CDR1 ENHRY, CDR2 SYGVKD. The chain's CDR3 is CAISEESGATEAFF. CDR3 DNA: TGTGCCATCAGTGAGGAGTCTGGGGCCACTGAAGCTTTCTTT.

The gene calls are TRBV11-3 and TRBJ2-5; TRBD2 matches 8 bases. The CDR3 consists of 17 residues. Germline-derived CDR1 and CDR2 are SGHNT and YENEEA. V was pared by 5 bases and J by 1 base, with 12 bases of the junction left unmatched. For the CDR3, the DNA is TGTGCCAGCAGCGACAGACGGGTTGCGGGAGGCCAAGAGACCCAGTACTTC. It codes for CASSDRRVAGGQETQYF.

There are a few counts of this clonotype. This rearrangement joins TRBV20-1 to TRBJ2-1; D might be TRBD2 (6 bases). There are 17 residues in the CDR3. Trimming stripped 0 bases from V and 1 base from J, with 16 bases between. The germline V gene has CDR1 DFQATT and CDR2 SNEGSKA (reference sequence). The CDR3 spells CSARDPLAGRSYNEQFF. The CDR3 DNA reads TGCAGTGCTAGAGATCCCTTGGCAGGGAGGTCCTACAATGAGCAGTTCTTC.

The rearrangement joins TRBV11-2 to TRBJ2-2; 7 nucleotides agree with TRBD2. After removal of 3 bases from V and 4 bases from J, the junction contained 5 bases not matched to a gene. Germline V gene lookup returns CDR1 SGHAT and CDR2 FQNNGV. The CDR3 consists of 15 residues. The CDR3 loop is CASSFRGVVTGELFF. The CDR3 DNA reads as TGTGCCAGCAGCTTCCGGGGGGTGGTCACCGGGGAGCTGTTTTTT.

This chain's CDR3 is CAIRGAGDTQYF. DNA of the CDR3: TGTGCCATACGGGGGGCAGGAGATACGCAGTATTTT. This chain links TRBV6-1 with TRBJ2-3, with D tentatively TRBD2 (7 bases). Trimming pared 10 bases from V and 5 bases from J, leaving 13 bases between. Germline CDR1 MNHNS, CDR2 SASEGT. This CDR3 has 12 residues.

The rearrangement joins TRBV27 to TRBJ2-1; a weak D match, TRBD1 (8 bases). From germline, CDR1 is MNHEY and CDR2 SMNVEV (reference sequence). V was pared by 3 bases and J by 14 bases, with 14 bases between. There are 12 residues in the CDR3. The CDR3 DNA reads TGTGCCAGCAGTTTCCGACAGGGGAGGGAGTTCTTC. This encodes CASSFRQGREFF.

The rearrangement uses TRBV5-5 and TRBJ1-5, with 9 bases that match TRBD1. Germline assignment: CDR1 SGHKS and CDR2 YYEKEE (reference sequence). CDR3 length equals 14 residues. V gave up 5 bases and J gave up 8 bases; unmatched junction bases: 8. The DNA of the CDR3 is TGTGCCAGCAGTCCAGGACAGGGGTCGGAGCCCCAGCATTTT. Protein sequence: CASSPGQGSEPQHF. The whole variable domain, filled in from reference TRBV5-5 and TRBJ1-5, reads DAGVTQSPTHLIKTRGQQVTLRCSPISGHKSVSWYQQVLGQGPQFIFQYYEKEERGRGNFPDRFSARQFPNYSSELNVNALLLGDSALYLCASSPGQGSEPQHFGDGTRLSIL.

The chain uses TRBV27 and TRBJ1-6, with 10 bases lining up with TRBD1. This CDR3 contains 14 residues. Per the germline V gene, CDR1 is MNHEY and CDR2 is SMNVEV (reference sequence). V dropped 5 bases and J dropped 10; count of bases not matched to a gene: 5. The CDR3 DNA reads TGTGCCAGCAGTGACAGGGGGCGTTGGTCACCCCTCCACTTT. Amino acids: CASSDRGRWSPLHF.